The sequence of this TCR beta chain was determined in a study of shared clonotypes between healthy human individuals. Whole-study findings and limits: Relative to their counterparts shared across all four donors, non-shared clonotypes exhibited diminished generation probabilities.

A word on this clone: Its antigen is not identified.

The length of the CDR3 is 19 residues. V dropped 4 bases and J dropped 7; count of bases not matched to a gene: 20. The V gene's germline CDR1 is SEHNR and CDR2 FQNEAQ (reference sequence). Over several immunoSEQ plates, each subset's genomic DNA was distributed in even portions. Replicate PCRs for sorted subsets used around 200 ng DNA; this equaled around 29,000 T cell genomes. Measured with immunoSEQ multiplex PCR; TCRdb has only the in-frame clones, and not every one. The table shows some 79,000 clones, with about 65% occurring only once. Material for sequencing was memory CD8+ T cells sorted from blood. This sample's subset: CD45RO+ cells pooled with CCR7-negative TemRA cells. The V gene is TRBV7-9, the J gene TRBJ2-1; 9 bases fit TRBD1. The sequence came from a man aged 25-45 years in good health. CDR3 nucleotides: TGTGCCAGCAGCTCGACAGGGGGGGCACTTGCCTATCGGGTTAATGAGCAGTTCTTC. Translation: CASSSTGGALAYRVNEQFF.